This T cell receptor beta chain was documented in a study of T cell repertoires in cytomegalovirus infection. Study at large: Epitope selection comprised recently identified HLA-C-restricted CMV epitopes and well-studied HLA-B-restricted CMV epitopes. The public TCR beta signatures pointed to both CMV infection and matching HLA type.

MiXCR, run by TCRdb on the reads, gives a single entry per CDR3 protein. Among 110,000 or so distinct CDR3 sequences, over 30% were seen once, and the ten largest hold more than 35%. The CDR3 has 12 amino acids. The germline V gene encodes CDR1 SGHTA and CDR2 FQGNSA. V lost 1 base and J 6 bases, leaving 6 bases between the germline ends. A word on this clonotype: Antigen unknown.

Overall study findings and caveats: CMV-specific HLA-C-restricted TCR beta clonotypes dominated the ex vivo response.

The receptor was derived from a human donor in good health (CMV status not recorded). Some clones in this sample may be carry-over from other donors' samples. This chain uses TRBV7-2 with TRBJ1-1; D is undetermined. Sequenced here: CD8+ T cells from cultured PBMCs, sampled from culture after CMV antigen stimulation. DNA of the CDR3: TGTGCCAGCAGCTTAGGGGCGGCTGAAGCTTTCTTT. As protein: CASSLGAAEAFF.